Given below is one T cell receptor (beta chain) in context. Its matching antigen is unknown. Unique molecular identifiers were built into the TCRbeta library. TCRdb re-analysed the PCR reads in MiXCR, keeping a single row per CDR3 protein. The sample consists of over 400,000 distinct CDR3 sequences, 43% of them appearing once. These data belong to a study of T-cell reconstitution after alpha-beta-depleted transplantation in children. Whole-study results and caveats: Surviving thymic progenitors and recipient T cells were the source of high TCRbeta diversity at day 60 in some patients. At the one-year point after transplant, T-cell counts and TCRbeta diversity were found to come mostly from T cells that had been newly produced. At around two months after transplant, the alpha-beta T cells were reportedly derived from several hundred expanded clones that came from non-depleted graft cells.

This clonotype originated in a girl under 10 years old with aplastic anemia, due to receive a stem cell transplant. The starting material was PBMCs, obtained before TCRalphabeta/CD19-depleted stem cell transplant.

The CDR3 DNA sequence: TGTGCCAGCAGTTATTCAAGACACACTGAAGCTTTCTTT. Encoded protein: CASSYSRHTEAFF. The rearrangement joins TRBV6-5 to TRBJ1-1; D gene uncertain. V gave up 3 bases and J gave up 3 bases, with 8 bases separating them. Germline loops: CDR1 MNHEY, CDR2 SVGAGI. The CDR3 length is 13 residues.